These 9 T cell receptor beta chains were sequenced from one sample in a study of blood T cell repertoires in COVID-19 (dated by TCRdb to about 2020). Library method: the immunoSEQ multiplex PCR assay. Here the immuneACCESS table is served through TCRdb, limited to in-frame sequences with V and J called. Missing clones are a known gap in these copies; in checked studies unresolved V genes cover under half, and the rest lacks a known reason. The sample table lists about 180,000 clones, 89% of them with a count of one. Under 3% of the sample is taken by the ten largest. Sequenced sample: PBMCs or T cells enriched from blood (not recorded which). These receptor sequences come from a middle-aged woman with acute COVID-19.

V is TRBV4-2 and J is TRBJ1-3; TRBD1 aligns across 11 bases. Germline loops: CDR1 LGHNA, CDR2 YNFKEQ. Trimming took 3 bases from V and 7 from J; bases not matched to a gene: 5. The CDR3 is made up of 15 amino acids. The CDR3: CASSHTGQGANTIYF. The CDR3, as DNA: TGTGCCAGCAGCCACACCGGACAGGGGGCGAACACCATATATTTT.

V and J are TRBV27 and TRBJ2-1; 10 bases are a match to TRBD2. Losses at the gene ends were 6 bases for V and 6 bases for J; bases not matched to a gene: 14. This CDR3 contains 17 residues. Germline-derived CDR1 and CDR2 are MNHEY and SMNVEV (reference sequence). CDR3 DNA: TGTGCCAGCAGCCCTACCCCTACTAGCGGGAATTCCAATGAGCAGTTCTTC. It specifies CASSPTPTSGNSNEQFF.

This clone was detected only a few times. The chain joins TRBV15 to TRBJ1-2, with TRBD1 matching over 8 bases. The V gene end was trimmed by 2 bases and the J gene end by 4 bases; junction bases not matched to a gene: 9. CDR1 is LNHNV and CDR2 is YYDKDF in the germline V gene (reference sequence). This CDR3 has 16 residues. As DNA, the CDR3 is TGTGCCACCAGCAGAATCGTTACAGGGGGGGGCTATGGCTACACCTTC. It is translated as CATSRIVTGGGYGYTF.

The genes are TRBV19 and TRBJ1-2, with D unresolved. This CDR3 comprises 13 residues. CDR1 and CDR2 from the germline V gene are LNHDA and SQIVND (reference sequence). V lost 8 bases to trimming and J lost 4 bases, with 14 bases between them. CDR3 in amino acids: CASSLEWFYGYTF. The DNA of the CDR3 is TGTGCCAGTTCCCTAGAATGGTTCTATGGCTACACCTTC.

The CDR3 nucleotides read TGCGCCAGCAGCTTGTTCGTAACAGGGGCGGGCACTGAAGCTTTCTTT. Amino acid sequence: CASSLFVTGAGTEAFF. The chain carries TRBV5-1 and TRBJ1-1; TRBD1 agrees at 7 bases. The CDR3 covers 16 residues. The trim removed 1 base at V and 4 bases at J, leaving 10 bases unmatched. Per the germline V gene, CDR1 is SGHRS and CDR2 is YFSETQ.

This sequence joins TRBV5-6 and TRBJ1-6; TRBD1 matches 7 bases. In germline, CDR1 is SGHDT, CDR2 YYEEEE. This CDR3 spans 15 amino acids. With 3 bases clipped from V and 7 bases from J, the junction kept 7 bases outside the gene matches. CDR3 in DNA: TGTGCCAGCAGCTCCAACAGGGGAATCAATTCACCCCTCCACTTT. Protein: CASSSNRGINSPLHF.

The V and J genes are TRBV6-6 and TRBJ2-7, with a possible D match to TRBD1 (6 bases). CDR3 size: 15 residues. V was clipped by 0 bases and J by 2 bases, with 11 bases between them. Germline values: CDR1 MNHNY, CDR2 SVGAGI (reference sequence). This chain's CDR3 is CASSYSIGTPYEQYF. CDR3 nucleotides: TGTGCCAGCAGTTACTCTATCGGGACACCCTACGAGCAGTACTTC.

The rearrangement joins TRBV6-6 to TRBJ1-1; a possible D gene is TRBD1 (5 bases). Germline loops: CDR1 MNHNY, CDR2 SVGAGI (reference sequence). V lost 4 bases and J 4 bases, leaving 10 bases between the germline ends. The CDR3 is 13 amino acids. The DNA for the CDR3 is TGTGCCAGCAGTTCCTTCAGGGCCACTGAAGCTTTCTTT. This sequence encodes CASSSFRATEAFF.

The chain combines TRBV10-3 with TRBJ2-2; D possibly corresponds to TRBD1 (5 bases). The CDR3 totals 16 residues. Trimming left V 3 bases short and J 4 bases short, with 15 bases between. Germline CDR1 reads ENHRY; CDR2 reads SYGVKD. The CDR3 coding sequence is TGTGCCATCAGTGATTCGGGTCAGGGCACCACCGGGGAGCTGTTTTTT. Its protein product is CAISDSGQGTTGELFF.